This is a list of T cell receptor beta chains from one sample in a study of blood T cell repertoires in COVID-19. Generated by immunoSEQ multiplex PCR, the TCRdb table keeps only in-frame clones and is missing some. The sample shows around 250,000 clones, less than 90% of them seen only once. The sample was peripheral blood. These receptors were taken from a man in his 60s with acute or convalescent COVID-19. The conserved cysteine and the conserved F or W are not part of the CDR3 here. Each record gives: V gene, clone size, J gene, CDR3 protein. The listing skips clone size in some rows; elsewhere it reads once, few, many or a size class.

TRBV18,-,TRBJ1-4,ASSQDRFNEKLF
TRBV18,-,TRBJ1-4,ASSAVRGLNEKLF
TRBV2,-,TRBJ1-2,ASSEARGRVGYT
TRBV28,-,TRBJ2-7,ASTLSGRLYEQY
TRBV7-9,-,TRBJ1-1,ASSLADRGGPEAF
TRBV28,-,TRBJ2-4,ASSGYREAKNIQY
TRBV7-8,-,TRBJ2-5,ASSLVGADQETQY
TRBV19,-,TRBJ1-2,ASSQQVNYGYT
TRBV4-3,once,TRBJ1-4,ASSPGFVNEKLF
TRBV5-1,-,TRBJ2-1,ASSKGFGLYNEQF
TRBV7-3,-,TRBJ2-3,ASGGAGTDTQY
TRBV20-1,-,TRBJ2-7,SASPGTGTYEQY
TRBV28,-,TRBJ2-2,ASSVIVLTNTGELF
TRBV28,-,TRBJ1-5,ASSRGRGQPQH
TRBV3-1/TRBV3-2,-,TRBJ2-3,ASSQGQGTSDTQY
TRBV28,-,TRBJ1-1,ASRRDRLEAF
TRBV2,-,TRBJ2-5,ASLDSPQETQY
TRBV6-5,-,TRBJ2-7,ASSSIAGEAPYEQY
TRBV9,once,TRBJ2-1,ASTRREAGTIEQF
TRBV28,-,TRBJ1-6,ASSVGGALNSPLH
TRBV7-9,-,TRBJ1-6,ASSLFRGTGLSPLH
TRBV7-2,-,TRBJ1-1,ASSPRQGRNTEAF
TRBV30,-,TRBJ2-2,AFTPSGSTGELF
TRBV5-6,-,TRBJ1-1,ASSIVNTEAF
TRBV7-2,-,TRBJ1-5,ASSLVGGTGENQPQH
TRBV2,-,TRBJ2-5,ASSEFASGSETQY
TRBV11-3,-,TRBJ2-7,ASSLGGQGYYEQY
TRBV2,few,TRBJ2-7,ASTQARTAYEQY
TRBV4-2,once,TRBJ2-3,ASSSYKGLADVTDTQY
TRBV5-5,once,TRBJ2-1,ASSLGSGELDEQF
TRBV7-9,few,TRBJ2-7,ASSSLAEAPYEQY
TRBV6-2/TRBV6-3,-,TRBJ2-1,ASSYTRDNEQF
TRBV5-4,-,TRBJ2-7,ASSTTGGRFSEQY
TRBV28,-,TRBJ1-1,ASSFRGQGANTEAF
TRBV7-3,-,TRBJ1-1,ASSSQGDTEAF
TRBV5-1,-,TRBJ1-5,ASSPAGDGSRPQH
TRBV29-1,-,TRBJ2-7,SVETPLTGNEQY
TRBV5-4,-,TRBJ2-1,ASSLTGGNEQF
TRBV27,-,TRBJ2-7,ASSLWRGGFEQY
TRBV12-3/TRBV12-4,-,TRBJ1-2,ASSSGGYGYT
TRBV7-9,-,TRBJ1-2,ASSQLEGYGYT
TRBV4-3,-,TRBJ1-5,ASSQDLQPQH
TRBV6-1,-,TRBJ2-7,ASSESGPLYEQY
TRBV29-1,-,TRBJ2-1,SVAPLAGGNNEQF
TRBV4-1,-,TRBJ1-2,ASSPQGTDLYGYT
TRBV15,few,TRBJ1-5,ATSRETLEQGVNQPQH
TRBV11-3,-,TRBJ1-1,ASSSRAGDTEAF
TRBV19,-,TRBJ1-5,ASSRGISNQPQH
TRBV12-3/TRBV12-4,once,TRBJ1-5,ASSFGEPQH